These 10 T cell receptor beta chains were sequenced from one sample in a study of T cell changes during pregnancy in multiple sclerosis. Repertoires were generated with immunoSEQ multiplex PCR, while TCRdb's copy carries only in-frame clones and drops some. Of approximately 61,000 clones listed, roughly nine tenths are singletons. Sample: peripheral blood, taken in the first trimester of pregnancy. The receptor set was obtained from a female donor in good health, enrolled as a control in a pregnancy study.

The V gene is TRBV6-5, the J gene TRBJ2-3; 9 bases agree with TRBD1. The CDR3 totals 15 residues. J was trimmed by 3 bases and V by 2 bases; bases with no gene match: 3. Germline V gene lookup returns CDR1 MNHEY and CDR2 SVGAGI. The CDR3 DNA reads TGTGCCAGCAGTTACGGACAGGGGAGGACAGATACGCAGTATTTT. Translation: CASSYGQGRTDTQYF.

The chain joins TRBV7-2 to TRBJ2-4; no firm D call. V lost 8 bases and J lost 3, with 11 bases in between. Germline loops: CDR1 SGHTA, CDR2 FQGNSA. The CDR3 runs 13 residues. The CDR3 region has the DNA TGTGCCAGCCTGGAGCGCGGCAAAAACATTCAGTACTTC. It codes for CASLERGKNIQYF.

This chain links TRBV11-3 with TRBJ1-5; the match to TRBD1 covers 7 bases. The V and J ends lost 4 bases and 3 bases, in that order; junction bases with no gene match: 15. Per germline, CDR1 SGHNT and CDR2 YENEEA. The CDR3 totals 18 residues. The CDR3 is CASSSCKTGRYPNQPQHF. CDR3 coding DNA: TGTGCCAGCAGCTCCTGTAAGACAGGGCGCTACCCCAATCAGCCCCAGCATTTT.

Turning to this clone: At one of its ends the junction is not consistent with the germline gene, which may arise from a read error. V is TRBV15 and J is TRBJ2-3; D gene uncertain. The CDR3 is 11 residues long. Germline V CDR1 and CDR2: LNHNV, YYDKDF (reference sequence). The CDR3 is CATSRDVVVDF. The CDR3 DNA reads TGTGCCACCAGCAGAGATGTAGTTGTGGATTTT. The variable domain in full, completed from reference TRBV15 and TRBJ2-3, reads DAMVIQNPRYQVTQFGKPVTLSCSQTLNHNVMYWYQQKSSQAPKLLFHYYDKDFNNEADTPDNFQSRRPNTSFCFLDIRSPGLGDTAMYLCATSRDVVVDFGPGTRLTVL.

This chain joins TRBV6-6 and TRBJ1-1; 8 bases agree with TRBD1. There are 15 residues in the CDR3. The germline gives CDR1 MNHNY, CDR2 SVGAGI (reference sequence). V lost 2 bases and J lost 5; bases outside the gene matches: 7. The CDR3 sequence: CASSYPGTGGTEAFF. CDR3 DNA: TGTGCCAGCAGTTACCCGGGGACAGGTGGGACTGAAGCTTTCTTT.

This clone is medium-sized (0.01 to 0.1%). The chain is built from TRBV5-1 and TRBJ1-1; D possibly corresponds to TRBD1 (6 bases). V shed 0 bases and J shed 5 bases, with 11 bases lying between them. CDR3 length: 14 amino acids. The germline V gene has CDR1 SGHRS and CDR2 YFSETQ. CDR3 residues: CASSLEQGRTEAFF. In DNA form, the CDR3 reads TGCGCCAGCAGCTTGGAACAGGGAAGGACTGAAGCTTTCTTT.

The chain employs TRBV7-2 and TRBJ2-4; no reliable D call. The CDR3 covers 15 residues. Germline loops: CDR1 SGHTA, CDR2 FQGNSA. The V end was cut by 1 base, the J end by 5 bases, with 12 bases between. CDR3 bases: TGTGCCAGCAGCTTAGGAGTTTCGTACGAAAACATTCAGTACTTC. Translated, it gives CASSLGVSYENIQYF. Together with reference TRBV7-2 and TRBJ2-4, the CDR3 gives the full variable domain: GAGVSQSPSNKVTEKGKDVELRCDPISGHTALYWYRQSLGQGLEFLIYFQGNSAPDKSGLPSDRFSAERTGGSVSTLTIQRTQQEDSAVYLCASSLGVSYENIQYFGAGTRLSVL.

The chain is built from TRBV4-3 and TRBJ1-1; 11 positions match TRBD1. CDR1 LGHNA and CDR2 YSLEER come from the germline V gene. V was clipped by 3 bases and J by 2 bases; unmatched bases: 5. The length of the CDR3 is 16 residues. As DNA, the CDR3 is TGCGCCAGCAGCCAGTGGGACAGGGGGGATAACACTGAAGCTTTCTTT. This sequence encodes CASSQWDRGDNTEAFF.

This chain uses TRBV2 with TRBJ1-6; unclear D gene. The CDR3 extends over 15 amino acids. Trimming pared 7 bases from V and 7 bases from J, leaving 17 bases between. Germline CDR1 and CDR2: SNHLY and FYNNEI. Here the CDR3 reads CASTKDSPANSPLHF. The CDR3 DNA sequence: TGTGCCAGCACGAAGGACTCCCCTGCCAATTCACCCCTCCACTTT.

The gene calls are TRBV9 and TRBJ2-1; 8 positions match TRBD2. V shed 0 bases, J shed 2 bases, and the junction held 4 bases outside the gene matches. The CDR3 runs to 16 residues. Germline CDR1 SGDLS, CDR2 YYNGEE. CDR3 amino acids: CASSVVPAGAYNEQFF. CDR3 DNA sequence: TGTGCCAGCAGCGTAGTCCCAGCGGGAGCCTACAATGAGCAGTTCTTC.